The present T cell receptor (beta chain) was sequenced within a study of control samples from healthy donors and cancer patients. Trimming removed 2 bases at V and 5 bases at J, with 6 bases between. Germline V gene lookup returns CDR1 MRHNA and CDR2 SNTAGT. This CDR3 is built from 12 residues. Only in-frame clones appear in the TCRdb table, and some are missing; sequencing was by immunoSEQ multiplex PCR. The sample includes roughly 100,000 clones, approximately 90% seen only once; the top ten take roughly 0.9%. This chain connects TRBV6-4 to TRBJ2-5, with no clear D. Sequencing was carried out using blood. The receptor was isolated from a woman in her thirties in good health. CDR3 in amino acids: CASSDGWETQYF. The CDR3 DNA follows: TGTGCCAGCAGTGACGGGTGGGAGACCCAGTACTTC.